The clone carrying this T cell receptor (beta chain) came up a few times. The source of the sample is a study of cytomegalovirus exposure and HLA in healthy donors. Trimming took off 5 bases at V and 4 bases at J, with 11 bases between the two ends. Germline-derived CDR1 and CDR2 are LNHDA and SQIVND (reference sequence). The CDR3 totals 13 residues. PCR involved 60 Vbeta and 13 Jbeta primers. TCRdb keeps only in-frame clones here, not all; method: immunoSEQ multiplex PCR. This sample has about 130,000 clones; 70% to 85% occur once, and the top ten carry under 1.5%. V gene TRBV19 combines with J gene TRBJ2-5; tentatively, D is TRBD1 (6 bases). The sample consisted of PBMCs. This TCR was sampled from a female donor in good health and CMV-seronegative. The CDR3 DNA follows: TGTGCCAGTAGTTCCCGGACAGTAGAGACCCAGTACTTC. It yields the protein CASSSRTVETQYF.